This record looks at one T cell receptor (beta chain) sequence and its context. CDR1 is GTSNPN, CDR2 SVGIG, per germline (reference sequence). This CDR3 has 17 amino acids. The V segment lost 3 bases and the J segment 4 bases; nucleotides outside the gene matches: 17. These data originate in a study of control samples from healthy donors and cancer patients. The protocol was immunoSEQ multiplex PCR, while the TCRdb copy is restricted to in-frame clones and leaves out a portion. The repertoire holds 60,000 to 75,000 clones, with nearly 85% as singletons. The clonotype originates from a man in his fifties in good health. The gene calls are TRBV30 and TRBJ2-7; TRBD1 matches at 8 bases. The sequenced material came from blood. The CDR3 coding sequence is TGTGCCTGGAGGGGTCGAGCAAGGACAGGGCAGAGGTACGAGCAGTACTTC. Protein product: CAWRGRARTGQRYEQYF.